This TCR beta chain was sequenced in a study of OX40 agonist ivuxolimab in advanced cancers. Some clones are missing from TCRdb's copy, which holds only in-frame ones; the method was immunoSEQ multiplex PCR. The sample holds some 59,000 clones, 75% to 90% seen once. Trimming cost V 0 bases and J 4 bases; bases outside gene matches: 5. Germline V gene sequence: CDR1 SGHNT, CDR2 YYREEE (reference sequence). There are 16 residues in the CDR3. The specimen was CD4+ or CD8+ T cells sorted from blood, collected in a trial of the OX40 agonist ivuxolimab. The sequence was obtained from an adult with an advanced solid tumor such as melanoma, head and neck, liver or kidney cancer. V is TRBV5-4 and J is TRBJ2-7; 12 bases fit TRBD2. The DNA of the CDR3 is TGTGCCAGCAGCTTGGTGTCTAGCGGGAGGGTATACGAGCAGTACTTC. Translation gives CASSLVSSGRVYEQYF.